The 20 T cell receptor beta chains below come from one sample, sequenced in a study of blood T cell repertoires in COVID-19. Profiling relied on immunoSEQ multiplex PCR, and the TCRdb table lists in-frame clones only, not all of them. This table has about 200,000 clones, roughly 80% appearing once. Sequencing used peripheral blood. These receptors were collected from an elderly woman with acute or convalescent COVID-19.

This clone was seen just once. The chain joins TRBV6-6 to TRBJ1-5, with 8 bases identical to TRBD1. The CDR3 spans 15 residues. Germline CDR1 and CDR2: MNHNY and SVGAGI (reference sequence). The J segment lost 7 bases and the V segment lost 7 bases, leaving 12 bases of the junction unmatched. The CDR3, as DNA: TGTGCCAGCAACCCCCCGAACAGGGGGAGACAGCCCCAGCATTTT. It is translated as CASNPPNRGRQPQHF.

Only one count was recorded for this clone. The CDR3 nucleotides read TGTGCCAGTAGCCCCAGGACAGATTTCAATCAGCCCCAGCATTTT. Amino acids: CASSPRTDFNQPQHF. This chain connects TRBV19 to TRBJ1-5, with a tentative D call TRBD1 (6 bases). Trimming left V 6 bases short and J 3 bases short, with 15 bases between. This CDR3 comprises 15 residues. CDR1 is LNHDA, CDR2 SQIVND, per germline (reference sequence).

The chain couples TRBV5-1 to TRBJ1-5; TRBD1 matches at 7 bases. V lost 5 bases, J lost 5 bases, and 10 bases stayed unmatched. CDR3 size: 15 residues. Germline values: CDR1 SGHRS, CDR2 YFSETQ. The CDR3 spells CASSSIQGWDQPQHF. For the CDR3, the DNA is TGCGCCAGCAGTTCAATACAGGGGTGGGATCAGCCCCAGCATTTT.

The chain links TRBV6-1 to TRBJ2-1, with TRBD2 identical over 8 bases. CDR1 and CDR2 (germline): MNHNS, SASEGT. V gave up 3 bases and J gave up 3 bases; unmatched junction bases: 16. This CDR3 is built from 19 residues. CDR3 residues: CASSDGREGVIGYYNEQFF. The CDR3 DNA reads TGTGCCAGCAGTGATGGCCGGGAGGGAGTGATTGGTTACTACAATGAGCAGTTCTTC.

The chain recombines TRBV21-1 with TRBJ1-3. TRBV21-1 is marked as a pseudogene. This CDR3 spans 11 amino acids. The CDR3 DNA is TGTGCCAGCAGCCACGAAGCCGCCATATATTTT. It codes for CASSHEAAIYF.

This clone was observed a single time. The genes are TRBV5-4 and TRBJ1-1; TRBD1 agrees at 9 bases. CDR3 length: 16 residues. V was clipped by 0 bases and J by 3 bases; unmatched bases: 6. Germline V gives CDR1 SGHNT, CDR2 YYREEE (reference sequence). CDR3 bases: TGTGCCAGCAGCTTGGTGGGACAGGGTACCGACACTGAAGCTTTCTTT. It encodes CASSLVGQGTDTEAFF.

The CDR3 region is CAWSSDPGQETQYF. In nucleotides, the CDR3 is TGTGCCTGGAGTTCTGATCCAGGGCAAGAGACCCAGTACTTC. The chain couples TRBV30 to TRBJ2-5; maybe TRBD1 (5 bases). V was shortened by 2 bases and J by 2 bases, with 12 bases between the two germline ends. Germline values: CDR1 GTSNPN, CDR2 SVGIG (reference sequence). The CDR3 covers 14 residues. Based on the CDR3 plus reference TRBV30 and TRBJ2-5, the full variable domain is SQTIHQWPATLVQPVGSPLSLECTVEGTSNPNLYWYRQAAGRGLQLLFYSVGIGQISSEVPQNLSASRPQDRQFILSSKKLLLSDSGFYLCAWSSDPGQETQYFGPGTRLLVL.

The J gene is TRBJ1-1, the V gene TRBV9, with D possibly being TRBD1 (6 bases). V dropped 0 bases and J dropped 1 base, with 7 bases sitting between them. This CDR3 has 14 residues. Germline V gene sequence: CDR1 SGDLS, CDR2 YYNGEE. The DNA for the CDR3 is TGTGCCAGCAGCGTAGCAGGGGCGAACACTGAAGCTTTCTTT. This translates into CASSVAGANTEAFF.

The chain is built from TRBV21-1 and TRBJ1-2; the table names TRBD1, a call not compared with the DNA. TRBV21-1 is a listed pseudogene. This CDR3 contains 17 residues. For the CDR3, the DNA is TGTGCCAGCAGCAAATTCTACAAGGGACACAGCTCCTATGGCTACACCTTC. Translating it yields CASSKFYKGHSSYGYTF.

The rearrangement joins TRBV6-2 or TRBV6-3 to TRBJ1-2, with 7 bases fitting TRBD1. The germline CDR1 and CDR2 sequences are MNHEY and SVGEGT. CDR3 size: 13 residues. Trimming removed 5 bases from V and 6 bases from J; junction bases left unmatched: 6. The CDR3 DNA follows: TGTGCCAGCAGTAAAGACAGGGTCGATGGCTACACCTTC. Its translation: CASSKDRVDGYTF.

As regards this clone: Other DNA sequences within the sample encode an identical CDR3. The chain has TRBV30 and TRBJ2-5, with TRBD1 identical over 11 bases. CDR1 is GTSNPN, CDR2 SVGIG, per germline (reference sequence). Trimming took 5 bases from V and 5 from J; bases not matched to a gene: 1. This CDR3 spans 12 amino acids. CDR3 protein: CAWGTGGETQYF. Written as DNA, the CDR3 is TGTGCCTGGGGGACAGGGGGGGAGACCCAGTACTTC.

The chain has TRBV12-3 or TRBV12-4 and TRBJ2-3; tentative D call: TRBD2 (6 bases). Trimming cost V 8 bases and J 2 bases, with 8 bases left between them. CDR3 length: 12 residues. CDR3 nucleotides: TGTGCCAGCGGGACTGTCACAGATACGCAGTATTTT. Protein product: CASGTVTDTQYF.

The rearrangement links TRBV5-6 to TRBJ1-1; TRBD1 matches 7 bases. This CDR3 contains 16 residues. Germline loops: CDR1 SGHDT, CDR2 YYEEEE. J lost 4 bases, V lost 2 bases, and 11 bases had no gene match. CDR3 sequence (DNA): TGTGCCAGCAGCTTCAGCCCGACAGGGCTGCTCACTGAAGCTTTCTTT. Protein product: CASSFSPTGLLTEAFF.

The chain couples TRBV5-3 to TRBJ2-5; D is unclear. TRBV5-3 counts as an open reading frame of uncertain function. The CDR3 is 15 residues long. The V and J ends lost 0 bases and 5 bases respectively, with 14 bases between them. The CDR3 loop is CARSLVPIVRETQYF. The DNA of the CDR3 is TGTGCCAGAAGCTTGGTGCCTATAGTTCGGGAGACCCAGTACTTC.

The chain is built from TRBV7-8 and TRBJ2-1; D not resolved. V shed 5 bases and J shed 11 bases, with 10 bases lying between them. CDR3 size: 11 residues. Germline V gives CDR1 SGHVS, CDR2 FQNEAQ. CDR3 in DNA: TGTGCCAGCAGCCCTTTGACACAGCAGTTCTTC. Translated: CASSPLTQQFF.

About this clone: The sample has other DNA sequences that encode this CDR3 too. The chain recombines TRBV5-4 with TRBJ2-7; the match to TRBD1 covers 7 bases. There are 14 residues in the CDR3. Germline V gene lookup returns CDR1 SGHNT and CDR2 YYREEE (reference sequence). V dropped 1 base and J dropped 3; count of bases not matched to a gene: 4. CDR3 loop: CASSLTGVGYEQYF. The CDR3 DNA sequence: TGTGCCAGCAGCTTGACAGGGGTCGGCTACGAGCAGTACTTC. Complete variable domain (other parts from reference TRBV5-4 and TRBJ2-7): ETGVTQSPTHLIKTRGQQVTLRCSSQSGHNTVSWYQQALGQGPQFIFQYYREEENGRGNFPPRFSGLQFPNYSSELNVNALELDDSALYLCASSLTGVGYEQYFGPGTRLTVT.

The rearrangement links TRBV4-3 to TRBJ2-7; 11 bases align to TRBD1. The CDR3 loop spans 17 amino acids. Per the germline V gene, CDR1 is LGHNA and CDR2 is YSLEER. The V gene end was trimmed by 2 bases and the J gene end by 1 base; junction bases not matched to a gene: 7. The CDR3 nucleotides are TGCGCCAGCAGCCAACACTGGGACAGGGGGTCTTCCTACGAGCAGTACTTC. This encodes CASSQHWDRGSSYEQYF.

The J gene is TRBJ2-3, the V gene TRBV10-3; 8 nucleotides agree with TRBD2. The CDR3 runs 16 residues. Trimming cost V 0 bases and J 1 base; bases outside gene matches: 3. CDR1 is ENHRY and CDR2 is SYGVKD in the germline V gene. CDR3 DNA sequence: TGTGCCATCAGTGAGTCGCGGGGGGCCGGCACAGATACGCAGTATTTT. It codes for CAISESRGAGTDTQYF.

The chain couples TRBV7-3 to TRBJ2-2, with TRBD1 matching over 7 bases. The germline V gene encodes CDR1 SGHTA and CDR2 FQGTGA. The CDR3 runs to 15 residues. V dropped 4 bases and J dropped 2; count of bases not matched to a gene: 4. The CDR3 reads CASSSRTGNTGELFF. The CDR3, as DNA: TGTGCCAGCAGCTCCCGGACAGGCAACACCGGGGAGCTGTTTTTT.

This sequence joins TRBV11-2 and TRBJ1-1; D perhaps matches TRBD1 (5 bases). With 6 bases removed from V and 0 bases from J, the gap between germline ends came to 8 bases. The CDR3 loop spans 13 amino acids. In germline, CDR1 is SGHAT, CDR2 FQNNGV. The CDR3 spells CASSRGVNTEAFF. The CDR3, as DNA: TGTGCCAGCAGTCGGGGGGTGAACACTGAAGCTTTCTTT.